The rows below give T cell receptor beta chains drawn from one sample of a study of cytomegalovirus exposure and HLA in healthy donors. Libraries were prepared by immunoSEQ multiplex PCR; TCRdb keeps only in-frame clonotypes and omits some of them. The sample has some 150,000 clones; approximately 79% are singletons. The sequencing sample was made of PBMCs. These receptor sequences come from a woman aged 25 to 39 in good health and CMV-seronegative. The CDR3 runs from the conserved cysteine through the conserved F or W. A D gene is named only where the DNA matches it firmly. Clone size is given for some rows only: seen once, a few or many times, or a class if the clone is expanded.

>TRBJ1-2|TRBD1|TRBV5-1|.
TGCGCCAGCAGCTTGGGACCCCGGACAGGGAACTATGGCTACACCTTC
CASSLGPRTGNYGYTF
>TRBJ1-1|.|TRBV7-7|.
TGTGCCCCCGAGCCCGGGGATAGGGCTTTCTTT
CAPEPGDRAFF
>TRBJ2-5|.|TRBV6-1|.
TGTGCCAGCAGTCGGACTCTCGTGGAGACCCAGTACTTC
CASSRTLVETQYF
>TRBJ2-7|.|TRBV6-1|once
TGTGCCAGCAGTGAACCGCCTACCTACGAGCAGTACTTC
CASSEPPTYEQYF
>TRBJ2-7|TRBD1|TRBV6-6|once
TGTGCCAGCAATACTTATGACAGGGGAAGTAACGAGCAGTACTTC
CASNTYDRGSNEQYF
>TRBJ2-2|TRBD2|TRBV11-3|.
TGTGCCAGCAGCTTAGGGCCGGGAGGCGGGACCGGGGAGCTGTTTTTT
CASSLGPGGGTGELFF
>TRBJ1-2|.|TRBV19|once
TGTGCCAGTACAGCACAGCCTACTAACTATGGCTACACCTTC
CASTAQPTNYGYTF
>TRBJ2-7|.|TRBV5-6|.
TGTGCCAGCAGCTTGTGGGGAGTTTACGAGCAGTACTTC
CASSLWGVYEQYF
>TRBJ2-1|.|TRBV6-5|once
TGTGCCAGCAGTGAAAGGCTAGACCGTGAGCAGTTCTTC
CASSERLDREQFF
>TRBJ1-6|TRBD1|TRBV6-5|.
TGTGCCAGCAGCCTGACAGGGGGTAATTCACCCCTCCACTTT
CASSLTGGNSPLHF
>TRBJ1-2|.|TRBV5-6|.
TGTGCCAGCAGCTTGAAGGGGGTACACTATGGCTACACCTTC
CASSLKGVHYGYTF
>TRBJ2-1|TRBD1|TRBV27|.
TGTGCCAGCAGTTTATTCTTGGGACAGGGAGGATATGAGCAGTTCTTC
CASSLFLGQGGYEQFF
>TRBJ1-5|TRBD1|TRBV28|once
TGTGCCAGCATTGAGGGGGCCAACAATCAGCCCCAGCATTTT
CASIEGANNQPQHF
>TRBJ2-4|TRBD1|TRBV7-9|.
TGTTCCAGCAGCTTAGACAGGGGAGGCAAAAACATTCAGTACTTC
CSSSLDRGGKNIQYF
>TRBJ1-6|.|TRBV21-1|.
TGTGCCAGCAGCAAAGAGACAGCCTCTTATAATTCACCCCTCCACTTT
CASSKETASYNSPLHF
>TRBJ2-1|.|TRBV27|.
TGTGCCAGCAGTTTATCTAACAATGAGCAGTTCTTC
CASSLSNNEQFF
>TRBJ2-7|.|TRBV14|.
TGTGCCAGCAGCCAATCAGGGCTTAGCGGATACGAGCAGTACTTC
CASSQSGLSGYEQYF
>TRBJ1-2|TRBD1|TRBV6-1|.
TGTGCCAGCGGAGACAGGGGTTATGGCTACACCTTC
CASGDRGYGYTF
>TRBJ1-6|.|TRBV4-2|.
TGTGCCAGCAGGACAGCTAATTCACCCCTCCACTTT
CASRTANSPLHF
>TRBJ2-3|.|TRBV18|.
TGTGCCAGCTCACCAACGGGTGGGGATACGCAGTATTTT
CASSPTGGDTQYF
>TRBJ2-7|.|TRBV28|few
TGTGCCAGCAGTCCCCCCCCCAGTATCACAGGTCCCCACTACGAGCAGTACTTC
CASSPPPSITGPHYEQYF
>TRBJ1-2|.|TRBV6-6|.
TGTGCCAGCAGTTACTCGATTATGACTTATGGCTACACCTTC
CASSYSIMTYGYTF
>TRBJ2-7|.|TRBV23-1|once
TGCGCCAGCAGTCAATCGTGCGGCTACGAGCAGTACTTC
CASSQSCGYEQYF
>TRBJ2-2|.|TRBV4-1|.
TGCGCCAGCAGCGTTCCTTACACCGGGGAGCTGTTTTTT
CASSVPYTGELFF
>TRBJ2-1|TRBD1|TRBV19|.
TGTGCCAGTAGTTTATTGGGACAGGGGAGAAATGAGCAGTTCTTC
CASSLLGQGRNEQFF
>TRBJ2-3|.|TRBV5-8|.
TGTGCCAGCAGCTTTCGGGGGGCTAGCACAGATACGCAGTATTTT
CASSFRGASTDTQYF
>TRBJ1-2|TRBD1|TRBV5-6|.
TGTGCCAGCAGCTTGTCCGGGACAGGGAATTATGGCTACACCTTC
CASSLSGTGNYGYTF
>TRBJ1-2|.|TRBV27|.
TGTGCCAGCAGTTTACAGGGCTACACCTTC
CASSLQGYTF
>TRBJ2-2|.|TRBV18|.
TGTGCCAGCTCCTTCGGAGCTTCGAACACCGGGGAGCTGTTTTTT
CASSFGASNTGELFF
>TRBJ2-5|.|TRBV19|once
TGTGCCAGTAGCGCAAGGGGCAGGCCGGCCGGGGAGACCCAGTACTTC
CASSARGRPAGETQYF
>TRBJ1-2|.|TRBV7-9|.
TGTGCCAGCAGCTTTCTTGTGGCCAGGCCCCCGGGGGGGTCCTATGGCTACACCTTC
CASSFLVARPPGGSYGYTF
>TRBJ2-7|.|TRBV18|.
TGTGCCAGCTCACCACCGGCAATTGTAGAGCAGTACTTC
CASSPPAIVEQYF
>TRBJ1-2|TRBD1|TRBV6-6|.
TGTGCCAGCAGTAACGAGGGCAGGGGGGTTCCTGGCTACACCTTC
CASSNEGRGVPGYTF
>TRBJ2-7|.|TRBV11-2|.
TGTGCCAGCAGCTTAGATGCGGGGAGCTCCTACGAGCAGTACTTC
CASSLDAGSSYEQYF
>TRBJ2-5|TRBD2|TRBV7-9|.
TGTGCCAGCAGCAACATAGCGGGGGGGGTAGAGACCCAGTACTTC
CASSNIAGGVETQYF
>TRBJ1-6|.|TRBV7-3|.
TGTGCCAGCAGCTTCACGGTCAATTCACCCCTCCACTTT
CASSFTVNSPLHF
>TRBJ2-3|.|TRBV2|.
TGTGCCAGCAGGGCCGGTAGGAGAGAACATACGCAGTATTTT
CASRAGRREHTQYF
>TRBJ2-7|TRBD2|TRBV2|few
TGTGCCAGCAGTGATCTCCAGCGGGGTCCCTCCTACGAGCAGTACTTC
CASSDLQRGPSYEQYF
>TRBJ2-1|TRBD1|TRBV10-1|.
TGCGCCAGCAGCTGGACAGGGTTCAATGAGCAGTTCTTC
CASSWTGFNEQFF
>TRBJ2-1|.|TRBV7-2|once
TGTGCCAGCAGCTTAGCGCTACTCAGGGGCGCGATGTATGAGCAGTTCTTC
CASSLALLRGAMYEQFF
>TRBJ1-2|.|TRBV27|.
TGTGCCAGCAGTTTGGGGGGAGGGTTCAGAGGCTACACCTTC
CASSLGGGFRGYTF
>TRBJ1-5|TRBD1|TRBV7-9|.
TGTGCCAGCAGCCAAGGGCCGGACAGGGGACATCAGCCCCAGCATTTT
CASSQGPDRGHQPQHF